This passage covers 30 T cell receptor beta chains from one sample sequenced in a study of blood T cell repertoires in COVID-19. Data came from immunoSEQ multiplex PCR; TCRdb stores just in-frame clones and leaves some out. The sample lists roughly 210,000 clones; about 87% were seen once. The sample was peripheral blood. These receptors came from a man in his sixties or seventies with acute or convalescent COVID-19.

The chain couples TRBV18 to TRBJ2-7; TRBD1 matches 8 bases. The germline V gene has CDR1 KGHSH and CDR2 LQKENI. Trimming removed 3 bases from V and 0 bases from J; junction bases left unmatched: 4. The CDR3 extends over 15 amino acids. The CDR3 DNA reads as TGTGCCAGCTCACCCCAACAGGGGGGCTCCTACGAGCAGTACTTC. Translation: CASSPQQGGSYEQYF.

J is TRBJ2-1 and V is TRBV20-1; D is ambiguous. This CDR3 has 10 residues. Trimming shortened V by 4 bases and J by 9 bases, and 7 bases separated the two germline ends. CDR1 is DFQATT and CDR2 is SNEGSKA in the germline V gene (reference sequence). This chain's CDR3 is CSATVLEQFF. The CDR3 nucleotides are TGCAGTGCTACAGTGCTTGAGCAGTTCTTC.

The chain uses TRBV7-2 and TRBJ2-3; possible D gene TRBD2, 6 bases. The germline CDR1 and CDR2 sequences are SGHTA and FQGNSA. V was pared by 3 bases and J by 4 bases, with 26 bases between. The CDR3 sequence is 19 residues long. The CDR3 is CASSLRILGEAGYADTQYF. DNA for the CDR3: TGTGCCAGCAGCTTGAGAATTTTGGGGGAGGCAGGCTACGCAGATACGCAGTATTTT.

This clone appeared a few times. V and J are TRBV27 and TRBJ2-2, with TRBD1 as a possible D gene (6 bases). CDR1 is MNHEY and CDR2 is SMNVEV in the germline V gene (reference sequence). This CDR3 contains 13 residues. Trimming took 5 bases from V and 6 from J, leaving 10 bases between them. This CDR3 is CASSLQGAGELFF. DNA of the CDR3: TGTGCCAGCAGTCTACAGGGTGCCGGGGAGCTGTTTTTT.

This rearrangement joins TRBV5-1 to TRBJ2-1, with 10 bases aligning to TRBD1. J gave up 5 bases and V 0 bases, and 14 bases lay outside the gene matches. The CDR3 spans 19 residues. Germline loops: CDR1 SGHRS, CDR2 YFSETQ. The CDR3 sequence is CASSLDHLRTGGLDNEQFF. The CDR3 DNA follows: TGCGCCAGCAGCTTGGACCACCTAAGGACAGGGGGTTTAGACAATGAGCAGTTCTTC.

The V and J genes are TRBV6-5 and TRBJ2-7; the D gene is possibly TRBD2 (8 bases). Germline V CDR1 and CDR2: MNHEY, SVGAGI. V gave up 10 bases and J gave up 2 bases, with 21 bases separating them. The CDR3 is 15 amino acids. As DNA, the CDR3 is TGTGCCACCCGGGAGGGGGCTAGCGGACCCTACGAGCAGTACTTC. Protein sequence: CATREGASGPYEQYF.

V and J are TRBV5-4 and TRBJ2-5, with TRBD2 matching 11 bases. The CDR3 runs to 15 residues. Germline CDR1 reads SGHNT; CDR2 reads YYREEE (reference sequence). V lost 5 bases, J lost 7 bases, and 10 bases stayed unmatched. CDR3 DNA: TGTGCCAGCAGGCCACTAGCGGGAGAGGGTGGGACCCAGTACTTC. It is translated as CASRPLAGEGGTQYF.

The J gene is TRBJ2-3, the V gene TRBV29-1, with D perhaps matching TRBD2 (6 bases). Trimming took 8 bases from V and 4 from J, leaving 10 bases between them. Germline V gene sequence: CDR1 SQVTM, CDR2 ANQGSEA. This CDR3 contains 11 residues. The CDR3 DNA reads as TGCAGCCTCGGGGAGGCAGATACGCAGTATTTT. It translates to CSLGEADTQYF.

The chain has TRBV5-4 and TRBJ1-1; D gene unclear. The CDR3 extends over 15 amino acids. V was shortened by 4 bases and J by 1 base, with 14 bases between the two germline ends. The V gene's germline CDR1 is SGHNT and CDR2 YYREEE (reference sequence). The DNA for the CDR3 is TGTGCCAGCAGCCCCCGGGAAGCTTCGAACACTGAAGCTTTCTTT. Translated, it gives CASSPREASNTEAFF.

The CDR3 coding sequence is TGTGCCAGCAGCTTAGGCGGGGCAAACTTCGCGGATACGCAGTATTTT. Its translation: CASSLGGANFADTQYF. The chain uses TRBV7-2 and TRBJ2-3; TRBD2 is a possible D gene (6 bases). V was clipped by 1 base and J by 6 bases, with 17 bases between them. There are 16 residues in the CDR3. From germline, CDR1 is SGHTA and CDR2 FQGNSA.

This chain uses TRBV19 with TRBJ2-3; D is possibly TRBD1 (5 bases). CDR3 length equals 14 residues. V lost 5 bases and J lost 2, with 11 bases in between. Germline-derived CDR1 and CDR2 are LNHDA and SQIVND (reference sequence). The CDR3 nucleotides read TGTGCCAGTAGTTGGACACCTGACACAGATACGCAGTATTTT. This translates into CASSWTPDTDTQYF. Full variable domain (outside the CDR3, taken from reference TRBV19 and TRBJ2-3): DGGITQSPKYLFRKEGQNVTLSCEQNLNHDAMYWYRQDPGQGLRLIYYSQIVNDFQKGDIAEGYSVSREKKESFPLTVTSAQKNPTAFYLCASSWTPDTDTQYFGPGTRLTVL.

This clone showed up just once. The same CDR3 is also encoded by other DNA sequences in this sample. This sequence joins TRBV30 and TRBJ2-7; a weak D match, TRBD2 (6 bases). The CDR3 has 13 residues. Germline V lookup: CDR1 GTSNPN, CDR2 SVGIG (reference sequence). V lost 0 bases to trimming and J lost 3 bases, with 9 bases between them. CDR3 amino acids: CAWSVPGLYEQYF. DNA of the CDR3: TGTGCCTGGAGTGTACCGGGACTCTACGAGCAGTACTTC.

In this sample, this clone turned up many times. The DNA of the CDR3 is TGTGCCAGCAGTACTAGCGGGAACCCAGAGACCCAGTACTTC. Its protein is CASSTSGNPETQYF. V gene TRBV7-3 combines with J gene TRBJ2-5, with TRBD2 matching over 10 bases. The trim removed 6 bases at V and 4 bases at J, leaving 5 bases unmatched. This CDR3 contains 14 residues. Germline V gene data show CDR1 as SGHTA and CDR2 as FQGTGA.

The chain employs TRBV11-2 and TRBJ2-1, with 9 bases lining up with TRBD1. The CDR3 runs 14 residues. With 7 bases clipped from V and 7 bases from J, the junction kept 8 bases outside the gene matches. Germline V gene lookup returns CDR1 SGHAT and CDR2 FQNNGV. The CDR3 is CASTPGQGNNEQFF. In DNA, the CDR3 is TGTGCCAGCACGCCGGGACAGGGAAATAATGAGCAGTTCTTC.

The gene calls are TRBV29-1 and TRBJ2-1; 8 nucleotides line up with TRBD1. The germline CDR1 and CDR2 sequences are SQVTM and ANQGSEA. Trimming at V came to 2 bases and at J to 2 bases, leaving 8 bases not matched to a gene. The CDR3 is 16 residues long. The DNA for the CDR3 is TGCAGCGTTGAACCTCCAGGGGGACAGGCCTACAATGAGCAGTTCTTC. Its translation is CSVEPPGGQAYNEQFF.

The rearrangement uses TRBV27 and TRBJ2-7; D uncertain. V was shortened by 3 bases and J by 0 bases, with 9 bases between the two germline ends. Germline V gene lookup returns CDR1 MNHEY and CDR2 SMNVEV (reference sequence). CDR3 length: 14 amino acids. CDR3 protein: CASSFYRSSYEQYF. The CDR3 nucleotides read TGTGCCAGCAGTTTTTACCGTAGCTCCTACGAGCAGTACTTC.

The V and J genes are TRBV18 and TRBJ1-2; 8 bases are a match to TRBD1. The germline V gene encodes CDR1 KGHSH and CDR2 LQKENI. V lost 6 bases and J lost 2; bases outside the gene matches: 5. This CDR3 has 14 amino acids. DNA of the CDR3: TGTGCCAGCTCTAAGACAGGGGAGAACTATGGCTACACCTTC. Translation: CASSKTGENYGYTF.

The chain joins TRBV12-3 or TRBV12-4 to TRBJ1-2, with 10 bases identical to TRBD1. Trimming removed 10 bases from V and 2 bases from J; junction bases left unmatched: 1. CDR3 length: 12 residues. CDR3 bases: TGTGCCACGGGACAGGGGAACTATGGCTACACCTTC. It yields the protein CATGQGNYGYTF.

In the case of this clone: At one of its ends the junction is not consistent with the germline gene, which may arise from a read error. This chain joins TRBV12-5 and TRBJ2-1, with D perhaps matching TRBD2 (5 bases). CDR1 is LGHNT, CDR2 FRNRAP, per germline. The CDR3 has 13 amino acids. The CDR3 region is CASGLKANGEQFF. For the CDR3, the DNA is TGTGCTAGTGGTTTAAAGGCGAATGGGGAGCAATTCTTC.

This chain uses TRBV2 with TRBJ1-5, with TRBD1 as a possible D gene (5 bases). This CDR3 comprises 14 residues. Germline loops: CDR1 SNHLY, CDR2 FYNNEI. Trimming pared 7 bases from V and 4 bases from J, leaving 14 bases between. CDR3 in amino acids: CASKDTGANQPQHF. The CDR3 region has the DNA TGTGCCAGCAAAGACACAGGAGCTAATCAGCCCCAGCATTTT.

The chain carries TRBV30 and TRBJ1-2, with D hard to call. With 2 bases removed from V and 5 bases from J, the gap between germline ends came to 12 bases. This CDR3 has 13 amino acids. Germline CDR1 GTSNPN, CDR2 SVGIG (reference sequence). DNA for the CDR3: TGTGCCTGGAGTAAGGCGACTTGGTATGGCTACACCTTC. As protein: CAWSKATWYGYTF.

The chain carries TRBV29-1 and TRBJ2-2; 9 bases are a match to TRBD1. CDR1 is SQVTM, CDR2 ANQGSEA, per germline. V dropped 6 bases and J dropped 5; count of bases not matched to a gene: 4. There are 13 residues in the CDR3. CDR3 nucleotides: TGCAGCGTCTCCGGGACAGGGACCGGGGAGCTGTTTTTT. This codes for CSVSGTGTGELFF.

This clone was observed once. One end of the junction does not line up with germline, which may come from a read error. CDR3 nucleotide sequence: TGTGCCAGCAGCTTAGATGCGGTCAGGGTAGACTTC. This sequence encodes CASSLDAVRVDF. The chain links TRBV11-2 to TRBJ2-7; maybe TRBD1 (5 bases). CDR1 and CDR2 from the germline V gene are SGHAT and FQNNGV. CDR3 length: 12 residues.

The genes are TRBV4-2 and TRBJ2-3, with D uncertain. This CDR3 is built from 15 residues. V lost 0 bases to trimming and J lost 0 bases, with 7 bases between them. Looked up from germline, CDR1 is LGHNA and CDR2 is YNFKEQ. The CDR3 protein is CASSQEPTSTDTQYF. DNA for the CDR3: TGTGCCAGCAGCCAAGAACCAACTAGCACAGATACGCAGTATTTT.

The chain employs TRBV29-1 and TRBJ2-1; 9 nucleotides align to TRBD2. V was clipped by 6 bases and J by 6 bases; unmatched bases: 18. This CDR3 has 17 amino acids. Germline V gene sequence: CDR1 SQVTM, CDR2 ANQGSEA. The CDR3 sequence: CSVGWSGTSGLVNEQFF. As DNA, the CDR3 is TGCAGCGTAGGTTGGTCTGGAACTAGCGGGTTAGTCAATGAGCAGTTCTTC.

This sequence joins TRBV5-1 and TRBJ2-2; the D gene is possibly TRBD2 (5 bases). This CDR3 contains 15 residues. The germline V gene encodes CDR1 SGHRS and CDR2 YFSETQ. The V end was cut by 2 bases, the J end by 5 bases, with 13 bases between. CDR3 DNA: TGCGCCAGCAGCTTAAGCGGAGCCCGGACCGGGGAGCTGTTTTTT. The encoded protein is CASSLSGARTGELFF.

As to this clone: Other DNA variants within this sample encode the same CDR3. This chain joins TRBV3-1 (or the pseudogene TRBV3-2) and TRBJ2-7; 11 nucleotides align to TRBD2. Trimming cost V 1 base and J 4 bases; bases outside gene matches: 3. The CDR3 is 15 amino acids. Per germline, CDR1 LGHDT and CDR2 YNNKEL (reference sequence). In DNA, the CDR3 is TGTGCCAGCAGCCAAGGACTAGCGGGGACTTACGAGCAGTACTTC. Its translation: CASSQGLAGTYEQYF.

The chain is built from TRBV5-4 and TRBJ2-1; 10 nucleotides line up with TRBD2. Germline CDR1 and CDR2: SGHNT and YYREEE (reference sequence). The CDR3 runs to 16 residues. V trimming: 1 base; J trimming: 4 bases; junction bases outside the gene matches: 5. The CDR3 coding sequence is TGTGCCAGCAGCTTGCAGCTAGCGGGAGCGTACAATGAGCAGTTCTTC. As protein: CASSLQLAGAYNEQFF. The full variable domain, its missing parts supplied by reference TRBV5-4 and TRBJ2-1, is ETGVTQSPTHLIKTRGQQVTLRCSSQSGHNTVSWYQQALGQGPQFIFQYYREEENGRGNFPPRFSGLQFPNYSSELNVNALELDDSALYLCASSLQLAGAYNEQFFGPGTRLTVL.

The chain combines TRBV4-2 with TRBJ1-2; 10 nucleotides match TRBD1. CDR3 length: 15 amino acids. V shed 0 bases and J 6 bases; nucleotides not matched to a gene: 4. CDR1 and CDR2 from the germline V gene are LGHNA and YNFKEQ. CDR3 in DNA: TGTGCCAGCAGCCAAGACCGGGACAGGGGCAATGGCTACACCTTC. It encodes CASSQDRDRGNGYTF.

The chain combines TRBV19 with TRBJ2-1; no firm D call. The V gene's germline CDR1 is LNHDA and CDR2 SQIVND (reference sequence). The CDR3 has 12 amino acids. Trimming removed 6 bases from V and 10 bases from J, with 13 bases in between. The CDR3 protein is CASSLLDMEQFF. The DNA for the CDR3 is TGTGCCAGTAGCCTTCTAGATATGGAGCAGTTCTTC.